This TCR beta chain was captured by sequencing in a study of Graves' ophthalmopathy and Graves' hyperthyroidism. Study outcomes and limitations: Blood also carried most expanded thyroid clonotypes exceeding 0.001 frequency.

Amplification targeted the TCR beta CDR3 regions, with RNA transcripts as the source material. HTBI-primed RT-PCR formed the first round, and a multiplex PCR formed the second. TCRdb re-derived calls from the multiplex PCR reads in MiXCR, one entry per CDR3 protein. This sample carries roughly 500,000 distinct CDR3 sequences, 13% to 15% of them seen once, and the ten largest clones take about a tenth. There are many counts of this clonotype. Its matching antigen is unknown. V was trimmed by 0 bases and J by 5 bases, leaving 16 bases between them. The CDR3 contains 16 residues. Germline values: CDR1 LNHNV, CDR2 YYDKDF (reference sequence). Lactation, pregnancy, uncontrolled infections and other autoimmune diseases were all grounds for excluding patients. The diagnosis was founded upon clinical symptoms, serum thyroxine, TRAb, thyroid ultrasound and orbital computed tomography.

The sample was blood. The V gene is TRBV15, the J gene TRBJ1-1; no clear D gene. The TCR originated in a woman in her twenties or thirties with Graves' ophthalmopathy. The CDR3, as DNA: TGTGCCACCAGCAGAGATGAGGGTGACGGTGGGACTGAAGCTTTCTTT. It is translated as CATSRDEGDGGTEAFF.